This T cell receptor beta chain was documented in a study of Tregs in tolerant kidney transplant recipients. The study's findings and limits: Antigen-driven expansion was suggested because donor-specific Tregs expanded more than all Tregs in tolerant patients. The small number of patients limits these findings pending further validation.

CDR1 and CDR2 from the germline V gene are MNHEY and SVGAGI. The CDR3 comprises 11 residues, both ends counted. With respect to this clone: Its antigen is not identified. No conserved phenylalanine or tryptophan is present at the end of the CDR3, so a read error is the likely explanation. The DNA is omitted, as the CDR3 cannot be located on it reliably, and the CDR3 follows TCRdb's listing.

The table came from immunoSEQ multiplex PCR; TCRdb's copy has only in-frame clones and leaves some out. In the table there are roughly 80,000 clones, 95% to 98% of which are singletons. CD4+CD25+CD127- Tregs, CD4+CD25- non-Tregs, CD4 and CD8 cells were sorted. This clonotype was sampled from a human donor who received a combined kidney and bone marrow transplant. The V gene is TRBV6-5, the J gene TRBJ1-4. The sequenced sample was CD4+ T cells from blood, obtained before the transplant. The CDR3 region is CASSSDGLGNG.